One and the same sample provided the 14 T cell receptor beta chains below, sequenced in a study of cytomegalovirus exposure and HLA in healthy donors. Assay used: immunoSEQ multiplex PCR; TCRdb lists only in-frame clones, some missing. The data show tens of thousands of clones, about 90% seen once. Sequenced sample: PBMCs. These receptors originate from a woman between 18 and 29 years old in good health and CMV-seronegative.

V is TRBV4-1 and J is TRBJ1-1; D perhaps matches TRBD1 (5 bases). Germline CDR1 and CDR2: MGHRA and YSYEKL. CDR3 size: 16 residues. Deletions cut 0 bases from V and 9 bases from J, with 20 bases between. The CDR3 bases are TGCGCCAGCAGCCAAGATCGGGAGGGACGGAGTCTAAAAGCTTTCTTT. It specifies CASSQDREGRSLKAFF.

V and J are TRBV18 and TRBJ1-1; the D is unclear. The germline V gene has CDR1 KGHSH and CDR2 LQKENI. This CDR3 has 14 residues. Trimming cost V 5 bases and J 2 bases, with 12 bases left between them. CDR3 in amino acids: CASSVQKRNTEAFF. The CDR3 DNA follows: TGTGCCAGCTCAGTACAGAAACGAAACACTGAAGCTTTCTTT.

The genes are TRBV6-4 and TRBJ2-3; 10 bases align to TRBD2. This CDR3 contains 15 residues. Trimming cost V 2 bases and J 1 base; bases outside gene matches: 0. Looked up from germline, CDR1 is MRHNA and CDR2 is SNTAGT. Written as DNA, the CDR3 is TGTGCCAGCAGTGACGGGACTAGCGGCACAGATACGCAGTATTTT. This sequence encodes CASSDGTSGTDTQYF.

This CDR3 is CASSLGRVSSYTF. CDR3 nucleotides: TGTGCCAGCAGCTTGGGCCGGGTTAGTAGCTACACCTTC. The chain joins TRBV5-4 to TRBJ1-2; D is uncertain. Germline V gives CDR1 SGHNT, CDR2 YYREEE (reference sequence). V was shortened by 0 bases and J by 9 bases, with 12 bases between the two germline ends. CDR3 length: 13 residues. The full variable domain, in which reference TRBV5-4 and TRBJ1-2 provide the parts outside the CDR3, is ETGVTQSPTHLIKTRGQQVTLRCSSQSGHNTVSWYQQALGQGPQFIFQYYREEENGRGNFPPRFSGLQFPNYSSELNVNALELDDSALYLCASSLGRVSSYTFGSGTRLTVV.

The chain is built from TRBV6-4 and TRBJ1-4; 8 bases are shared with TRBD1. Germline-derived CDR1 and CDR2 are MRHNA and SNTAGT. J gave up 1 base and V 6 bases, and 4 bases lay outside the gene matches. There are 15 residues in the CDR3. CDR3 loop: CASRDREQTNEKLFF. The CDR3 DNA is TGTGCCAGCAGGGACAGGGAGCAAACTAATGAAAAACTGTTTTTT.

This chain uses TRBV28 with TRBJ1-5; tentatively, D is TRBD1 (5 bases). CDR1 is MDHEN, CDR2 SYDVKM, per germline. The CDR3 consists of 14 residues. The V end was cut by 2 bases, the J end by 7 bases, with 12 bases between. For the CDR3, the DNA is TGTGCCAGCAGTTTACCGGGGGGGGGACAGCCCCAGCATTTT. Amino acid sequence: CASSLPGGGQPQHF.

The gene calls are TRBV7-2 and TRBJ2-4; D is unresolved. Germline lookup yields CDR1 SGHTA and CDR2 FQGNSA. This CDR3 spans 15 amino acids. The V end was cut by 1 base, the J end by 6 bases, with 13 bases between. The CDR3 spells CASSLEPSPGNIQYF. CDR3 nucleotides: TGTGCCAGCAGCTTAGAACCCAGCCCAGGAAACATTCAGTACTTC.

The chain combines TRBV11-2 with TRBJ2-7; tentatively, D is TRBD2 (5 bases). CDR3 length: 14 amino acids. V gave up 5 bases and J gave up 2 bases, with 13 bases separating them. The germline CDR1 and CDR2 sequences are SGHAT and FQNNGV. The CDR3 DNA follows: TGTGCCAGCAGCGCCAGAACTAGAACCTACGAGCAGTACTTC. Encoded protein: CASSARTRTYEQYF.

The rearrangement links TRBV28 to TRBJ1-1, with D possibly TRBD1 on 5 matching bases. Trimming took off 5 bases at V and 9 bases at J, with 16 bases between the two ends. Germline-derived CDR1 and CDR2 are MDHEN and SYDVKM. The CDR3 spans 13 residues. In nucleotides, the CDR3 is TGTGCCAGCAGTACCTCCAAGGGGCCCCAAGCTTTCTTT. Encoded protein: CASSTSKGPQAFF.

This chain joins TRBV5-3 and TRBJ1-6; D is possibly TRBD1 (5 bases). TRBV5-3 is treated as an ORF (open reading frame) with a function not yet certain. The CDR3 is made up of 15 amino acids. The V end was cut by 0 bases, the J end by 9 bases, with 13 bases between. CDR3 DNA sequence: TGTGCCAGAAGCTTGGGGCAGACAGTATTTTCACCCCTCCACTTT. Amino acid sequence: CARSLGQTVFSPLHF.

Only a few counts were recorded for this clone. The CDR3 loop reads CASRPNGLVGEGDTQYF. In DNA, the CDR3 is TGTGCCAGTAGACCGAATGGACTAGTAGGTGAGGGAGATACGCAGTATTTT. This chain links TRBV19 with TRBJ2-3; TRBD2 matches at 7 bases. Germline lookup yields CDR1 LNHDA and CDR2 SQIVND (reference sequence). This CDR3 is 17 amino acids long. The ends lost 6 bases at V and 5 bases at J; junction bases unmatched: 17.

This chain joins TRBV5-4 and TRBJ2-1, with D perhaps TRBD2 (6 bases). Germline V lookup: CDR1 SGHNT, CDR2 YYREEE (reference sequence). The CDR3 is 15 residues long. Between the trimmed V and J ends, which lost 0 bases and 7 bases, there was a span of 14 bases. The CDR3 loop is CASSLGRDVNNEQFF. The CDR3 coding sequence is TGTGCCAGCAGCTTGGGGCGGGACGTTAATAATGAGCAGTTCTTC.

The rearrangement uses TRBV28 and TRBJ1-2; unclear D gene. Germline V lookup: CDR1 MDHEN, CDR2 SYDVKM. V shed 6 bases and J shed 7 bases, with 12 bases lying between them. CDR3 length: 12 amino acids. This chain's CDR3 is CASRPTTSGYTF. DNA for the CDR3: TGTGCCAGCAGACCAACAACGTCTGGCTACACCTTC.

For the CDR3, the DNA is TGTGCCAGCAGTGCTGACGGGACAGGGTCTTTCGGGACCCAGTACTTC. Translation gives CASSADGTGSFGTQYF. The V call is TRBV6-1, the J call TRBJ2-5, with 9 bases identical to TRBD1. The CDR3 has 16 residues. The germline V gene has CDR1 MNHNS and CDR2 SASEGT. V gave up 4 bases and J gave up 7 bases; unmatched junction bases: 13.